The 12 T cell receptor beta chains below all came from one sample that was sequenced in a study of T-cell reconstitution after alpha-beta-depleted transplantation in children. For TCRbeta, the library was prepared with unique molecular identifiers. Each CDR3 protein gets one entry after TCRdb re-called the PCR reads with MiXCR. The sample shows a few hundred thousand distinct CDR3 sequences, 9.7% of them seen only once. The input for sequencing was PBMCs from the stem cell graft donor, taken from the stem cell graft. The source is a human donor who donated a stem cell graft to a child with SCID.

As concerns this clonotype: A read error may produce the germline difference seen at one junction end. The chain combines TRBV3-1 with TRBJ1-1; D perhaps matches TRBD1 (5 bases). CDR3 size: 18 residues. The germline CDR1 and CDR2 sequences are LGHDT and YNNKEL (reference sequence). The CDR3 region is CTSSRMGTRLGGDTEAFF. CDR3 DNA: TGTACCAGCAGCCGGATGGGCACCCGCTTGGGAGGGGACACTGAAGCTTTCTTT.

This clonotype was seen at least ten times. This CDR3 is CASSLDRAHETQYF. In DNA form, the CDR3 reads TGTGCCAGCAGTTTGGACAGGGCTCATGAGACCCAGTACTTC. The chain joins TRBV2 to TRBJ2-5; 8 bases align to TRBD1. The germline V gene has CDR1 SNHLY and CDR2 FYNNEI. V lost 5 bases and J lost 5; bases outside the gene matches: 7. This CDR3 contains 14 residues.

This CDR3 reads CSACSGAGCTDTQYF. The CDR3 bases are TGCAGTGCTTGTAGCGGGGCCGGTTGCACAGATACGCAGTATTTT. This chain uses TRBV20-1 with TRBJ2-3; 8 nucleotides match TRBD2. Trimming at V came to 5 bases and at J to 1 base, leaving 8 bases not matched to a gene. This CDR3 has 15 residues. Per germline, CDR1 DFQATT and CDR2 SNEGSKA (reference sequence).

In its sample, this clonotype was seen many times. This chain joins TRBV7-8 and TRBJ2-2; the D is unclear. Per germline, CDR1 SGHVS and CDR2 FQNEAQ. V was shortened by 2 bases and J by 5 bases, with 3 bases between the two germline ends. The CDR3 consists of 12 residues. The CDR3 nucleotides are TGTGCCAGCAGCTTATGGACCGGGGAGCTGTTTTTT. Encoded protein: CASSLWTGELFF. The whole variable domain, remainder taken from reference TRBV7-8 and TRBJ2-2, is GAGVSQSPRYKVAKRGQDVALRCDPISGHVSLFWYQQALGQGPEFLTYFQNEAQLDKSGLPSDRFFAERPEGSVSTLKIQRTQQEDSAVYLCASSLWTGELFFGEGSRLTVL.

The chain joins TRBV6-1 to TRBJ1-2; TRBD1 might be the D (5 bases). V was pared by 7 bases and J by 2 bases, with 14 bases between. CDR3 length: 14 amino acids. Looked up from germline, CDR1 is MNHNS and CDR2 is SASEGT. CDR3 bases: TGTGCCAGCACCTCCCCCGGGGCAAACTATGGCTACACCTTC. It codes for CASTSPGANYGYTF.

This chain links TRBV7-9 with TRBJ1-2; 10 positions agree with TRBD1. CDR3 length equals 15 residues. Unmatched junction bases numbered 7, after V lost 5 bases and J lost 4 bases. Germline V gene lookup returns CDR1 SEHNR and CDR2 FQNEAQ (reference sequence). The CDR3 region is CASSPTGQGGYGYTF. The CDR3, as DNA: TGTGCCAGCAGCCCTACCGGACAGGGGGGCTATGGCTACACCTTC.

In its sample, this clonotype was seen many times. The chain combines TRBV12-3 or TRBV12-4 with TRBJ2-7; 7 positions match TRBD1. The CDR3 loop spans 14 amino acids. Trimming at V came to 3 bases and at J to 6 bases, leaving 8 bases not matched to a gene. CDR3 sequence (DNA): TGTGCCAGCAGTTTTGAGGGGGCTAACCGCGAGCAGTACTTC. Its translation: CASSFEGANREQYF.

The rearrangement uses TRBV6-2 or TRBV6-3 and TRBJ2-7, with D maybe TRBD1 (6 bases). Germline V gene lookup returns CDR1 MNHEY and CDR2 SVGEGT. The CDR3 is 13 amino acids. The V end lost 8 bases, the J end lost 2 bases, and 13 bases lay between the germline ends. As DNA, the CDR3 is TGTGCCAGCGGACAGATCCTCACCTACGAGCAGTACTTC. Its translation: CASGQILTYEQYF.

This clonotype was picked up many times. The V gene is TRBV5-1, the J gene TRBJ2-2, with D possibly matching TRBD1 (5 bases). Between the trimmed V and J ends, which lost 3 bases and 0 bases, there was a span of 6 bases. The CDR3 spans 14 residues. Looked up from germline, CDR1 is SGHRS and CDR2 is YFSETQ. The CDR3 here is CASSSTANTGELFF. Here the CDR3 DNA reads TGCGCCAGCAGCTCGACAGCGAACACCGGGGAGCTGTTTTTT.

There are a few counts of this clonotype. This rearrangement joins TRBV5-1 to TRBJ2-5; D remains unclear. The CDR3 sequence is 15 residues long. CDR1 is SGHRS, CDR2 YFSETQ, per germline. Trimming removed 0 bases at V and 1 base at J, with 10 bases between. The CDR3 DNA reads TGCGCCAGCAGCTTGGAGTATGGCTTCCAAGAGACCCAGTACTTC. Protein product: CASSLEYGFQETQYF. Based on the CDR3 plus reference TRBV5-1 and TRBJ2-5, the full variable domain is KAGVTQTPRYLIKTRGQQVTLSCSPISGHRSVSWYQQTPGQGLQFLFEYFSETQRNKGNFPGRFSGRQFSNSRSEMNVSTLELGDSALYLCASSLEYGFQETQYFGPGTRLLVL.

This clonotype appeared many times. The rearrangement uses TRBV2 and TRBJ2-1; D unclear. CDR1 is SNHLY and CDR2 is FYNNEI in the germline V gene. V lost 5 bases to trimming and J lost 4 bases, with 6 bases between them. There are 12 residues in the CDR3. CDR3: CASSPQYNEQFF. The CDR3 DNA is TGTGCCAGCAGTCCTCAGTACAATGAGCAGTTCTTC.

This clonotype was recorded many times. The chain uses TRBV5-1 and TRBJ2-7; TRBD2 matches 11 bases. The ends lost 6 bases at V and 2 bases at J; junction bases unmatched: 7. The CDR3 runs to 15 residues. Germline V gene lookup returns CDR1 SGHRS and CDR2 YFSETQ. Written as DNA, the CDR3 is TGCGCCAGCACAATATCTAGCGGGGGGCCCTACGAGCAGTACTTC. This gives the protein CASTISSGGPYEQYF.